Listed below are T cell receptor beta chains from one sample, sequenced in a study of PD-1 blockade in classical Hodgkin lymphoma. Data came from immunoSEQ multiplex PCR; TCRdb stores just in-frame clones and leaves some out. The sample shows tens of thousands of clones, 60% to 80% of them seen only once. Sequencing used peripheral blood mononuclear cells (PBMCs), obtained before the fourth cycle of nivolumab. These receptors were taken from a human donor with classical Hodgkin lymphoma. CDR3s include the opening cysteine and the closing phenylalanine or tryptophan. A D gene is named only where the DNA matches it firmly. A row's size may be missing; if present it is once, few, many or a size class.

j_call,d_call,clone_size,v_call,cdr3_aa,cdr3_nt
TRBJ2-2,-,-,TRBV9,CASSVDLLAGELFF,TGTGCCAGCAGCGTAGATCTCCTAGCCGGGGAGCTGTTTTTT
TRBJ2-7,TRBD2,-,TRBV9,CASSVGTAGDDEQYF,TGTGCCAGCAGCGTGGGTACGGCGGGGGACGACGAGCAGTACTTC
TRBJ2-1,TRBD2,-,TRBV7-3,CASSPLGLAGGSSYNEQFF,TGTGCCAGCAGCCCCCTGGGTCTAGCGGGAGGTAGCTCCTACAATGAGCAGTTCTTC
TRBJ2-7,-,-,TRBV19,CASSHSGTYTPFAQYF,TGTGCCAGTAGTCACTCCGGGACATACACCCCCTTTGCGCAGTACTTC
TRBJ2-1,TRBD1,-,TRBV13,CASSSDRPGNNEQFF,TGTGCCAGCAGCTCGGACAGGCCTGGGAACAATGAGCAGTTCTTC
TRBJ2-3,TRBD2,-,TRBV10-3,CAISGNSGRALADTQYF,TGTGCCATCTCGGGTAATAGCGGGAGGGCCCTCGCAGATACGCAGTATTTT
TRBJ1-3,-,once,TRBV4-1,CASSLLSAANTIYF,TGCGCCAGCAGCCTCCTTTCCGCGGCAAACACCATATATTTT
TRBJ2-7,TRBD2,-,TRBV5-4,CASSSGLAGGGAYEQYF,TGTGCCAGCAGCTCCGGACTAGCGGGGGGAGGGGCCTACGAGCAGTACTTC
TRBJ2-1,TRBD1,-,TRBV28,CASSLDRGAYNEQFF,TGTGCCAGCAGTCTCGACAGGGGGGCCTACAATGAGCAGTTCTTC
TRBJ2-4,TRBD1,-,TRBV7-2,CASSFQTGAIQYF,TGTGCCAGCAGCTTCCAGACAGGGGCCATTCAGTACTTC
TRBJ2-7,-,-,TRBV18,CASSTTGWEQYF,TGTGCCAGCTCAACCACAGGGTGGGAGCAGTACTTC
TRBJ2-1,-,-,TRBV5-4,CASSPGSYNEQFF,TGTGCCAGCAGCCCGGGCTCCTACAATGAGCAGTTCTTC
TRBJ1-3,-,-,TRBV19,CASSITGSYSGNTIYF,TGTGCCAGTAGTATAACAGGGTCTTACTCTGGAAACACCATATATTTT
TRBJ2-3,TRBD2,-,TRBV5-4,CASSQGWGLITADTQYF,TGTGCCAGCAGCCAGGGTTGGGGACTAATAACTGCAGATACGCAGTATTTT
TRBJ1-5,-,-,TRBV5-6,CASSSITGLGQPQHF,TGTGCCAGCAGCTCGATTACAGGGCTGGGCCAGCCCCAGCATTTT
TRBJ1-1,-,many,TRBV6-5,CASSPIRGNTEAFF,TGTGCCAGCAGCCCCATTAGGGGAAACACTGAAGCTTTCTTT
TRBJ2-2,-,-,TRBV7-8,CASSAKQNIARELFF,TGTGCCAGCAGCGCAAAACAAAACATAGCCCGGGAGCTGTTTTTT
TRBJ2-7,-,-,TRBV5-1,CASSFTGTGVSGSAKGQYF,TGCGCCAGCAGCTTTACCGGGACAGGGGTTAGCGGGAGCGCGAAGGGGCAGTACTTC
TRBJ1-2,-,-,TRBV6-1,CATAYGYTF,TGTGCCACCGCCTATGGCTACACCTTC
TRBJ2-7,TRBD2,-,TRBV9,CASSVIGAGGPHEQYF,TGTGCCAGCAGCGTTATTGGGGCGGGAGGGCCTCACGAGCAGTACTTC
TRBJ1-2,TRBD1,-,TRBV5-1,CASSLAGTAIHGYAF,TGCGCCAGCAGCTTAGCCGGGACAGCAATCCATGGCTACGCCTTC
TRBJ2-1,-,-,TRBV9,CASSVYSWRHEQFF,TGTGCCAGCAGCGTCTATAGCTGGAGGCATGAGCAGTTCTTC
TRBJ2-3,-,-,TRBV25-1,CASSEEEASLTDTQYF,TGTGCCAGCAGTGAAGAAGAGGCGAGCCTAACAGATACGCAGTATTTT
TRBJ1-2,-,-,TRBV2,CASRATEGLDGYTF,TGTGCCAGCAGAGCTACAGAGGGGTTGGATGGCTACACCTTC
TRBJ1-2,-,-,TRBV7-3,CASSSTGDYGYTF,TGTGCCAGCAGCTCGACAGGCGATTATGGCTACACCTTC
TRBJ2-4,-,-,TRBV5-1,CASTLDRRDIQYF,TGCGCCAGCACCCTTGACCGCCGAGACATTCAGTACTTC
TRBJ2-1,TRBD2,-,TRBV7-7,CASSASGSGYNEQFF,TGTGCTAGCAGCGCTAGCGGGAGCGGCTACAATGAGCAGTTCTTC
TRBJ1-1,-,-,TRBV6-5,CASSYGVENTEAFF,TGTGCCAGCAGTTACGGGGTGGAGAACACTGAAGCTTTCTTT
TRBJ2-2,-,-,TRBV2,CASNEVNTGELFF,TGTGCCAGCAACGAGGTGAACACCGGGGAGCTGTTTTTT
TRBJ1-6,TRBD1,-,TRBV7-9,CASSPDRAGGSPLHF,TGTGCCAGCAGCCCAGACAGGGCAGGGGGTTCACCCCTCCACTTT
TRBJ2-2,TRBD1,few,TRBV10-2,CASIGTGLWTGELFF,TGCGCCAGCATCGGGACAGGCCTTTGGACCGGGGAGCTGTTTTTT
TRBJ2-7,-,-,TRBV7-3,CASSQDQSSYEQYF,TGTGCCAGCAGCCAAGACCAGAGCTCCTACGAGCAGTACTTC
TRBJ2-4,-,-,TRBV9,CASSDRLHGSKNIQYF,TGTGCCAGCAGCGACCGACTCCACGGGTCCAAAAACATTCAGTACTTC
TRBJ2-6,TRBD1,-,TRBV11-3,CASNSLRDREAGANVLTF,TGTGCCAGCAATTCCCTACGGGACAGGGAGGCTGGGGCCAACGTCCTGACTTTC
TRBJ2-7,TRBD1,-,TRBV5-1,CASSHTGATYEQYF,TGCGCCAGCAGCCATACAGGGGCCACCTACGAGCAGTACTTC
TRBJ1-2,-,-,TRBV14,CASSPGGGYGYTF,TGTGCCAGCAGCCCCGGGGGTGGCTATGGCTACACCTTC
TRBJ1-2,-,-,TRBV27,CASSFSTEANYGYTF,TGTGCCAGCAGTTTCTCGACGGAGGCTAACTATGGCTACACCTTC
TRBJ1-2,-,-,TRBV2,CALQTVTDATF,TGTGCCTTACAGACGGTAACAGACGCCACCTTC
TRBJ1-1,-,-,TRBV2,CASSENWGPAGTEAFF,TGTGCCAGCAGTGAAAATTGGGGGCCAGCGGGGACTGAAGCTTTCTTT
TRBJ2-7,-,-,TRBV19,CASSLRQFYEQYF,TGTGCCAGTAGCCTAAGGCAGTTCTACGAGCAGTACTTC
TRBJ2-7,-,-,TRBV13,CASSPYGNYEQYF,TGTGCCAGCAGCCCATACGGTAATTACGAGCAGTACTTC
TRBJ2-1,TRBD1,-,TRBV13,CASSLTVATGGNEQFF,TGTGCCAGCAGCTTGACCGTGGCGACAGGGGGTAATGAGCAGTTCTTC
TRBJ2-5,TRBD2,-,TRBV7-2,CASSSRGGSETQYF,TGTGCCAGCAGCTCAAGGGGAGGGTCGGAGACCCAGTACTTC
TRBJ2-1,-,once,TRBV5-1,CASSFGAGRSYNEQFF,TGCGCCAGCAGCTTCGGGGCGGGTCGCTCCTACAATGAGCAGTTCTTC
TRBJ2-7,TRBD2,-,TRBV27,CASKRTSEYEQYF,TGTGCCAGCAAAAGGACTAGCGAATACGAGCAGTACTTC
TRBJ1-3,-,-,TRBV19,CASSIGGSGNTIYF,TGTGCCAGTAGTATTGGGGGCTCTGGAAACACCATATATTTT
TRBJ2-1,-,-,TRBV6-5,CASGPLAGDEQFF,TGTGCCAGCGGACCCCTAGCTGGGGATGAGCAGTTCTTC